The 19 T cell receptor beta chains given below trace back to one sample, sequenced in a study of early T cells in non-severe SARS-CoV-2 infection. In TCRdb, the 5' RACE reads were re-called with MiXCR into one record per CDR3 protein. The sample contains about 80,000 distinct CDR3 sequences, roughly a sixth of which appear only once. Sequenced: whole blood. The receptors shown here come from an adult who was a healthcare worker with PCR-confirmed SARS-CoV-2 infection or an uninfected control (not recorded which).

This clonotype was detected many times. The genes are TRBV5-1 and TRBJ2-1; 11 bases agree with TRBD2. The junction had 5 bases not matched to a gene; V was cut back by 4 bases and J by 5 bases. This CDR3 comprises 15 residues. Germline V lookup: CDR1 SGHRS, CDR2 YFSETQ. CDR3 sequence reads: CASSPLAGVHNEQFF. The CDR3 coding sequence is TGCGCCAGCAGCCCACTAGCGGGAGTTCACAATGAGCAGTTCTTC.

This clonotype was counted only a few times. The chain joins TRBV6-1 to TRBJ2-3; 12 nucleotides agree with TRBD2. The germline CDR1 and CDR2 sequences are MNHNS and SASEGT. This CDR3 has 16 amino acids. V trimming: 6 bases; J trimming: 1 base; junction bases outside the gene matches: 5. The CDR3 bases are TGTGCCAGCAGCGCTCTAGCGGGGGGGCGCACAGATACGCAGTATTTT. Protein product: CASSALAGGRTDTQYF.

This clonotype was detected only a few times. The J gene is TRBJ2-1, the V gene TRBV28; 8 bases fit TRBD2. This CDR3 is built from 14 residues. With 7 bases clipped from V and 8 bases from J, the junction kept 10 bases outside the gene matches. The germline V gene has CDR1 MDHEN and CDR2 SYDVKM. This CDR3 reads CASTLGTRAHEQFF. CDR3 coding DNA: TGTGCCAGCACCCTTGGGACTAGGGCCCATGAGCAGTTCTTC.

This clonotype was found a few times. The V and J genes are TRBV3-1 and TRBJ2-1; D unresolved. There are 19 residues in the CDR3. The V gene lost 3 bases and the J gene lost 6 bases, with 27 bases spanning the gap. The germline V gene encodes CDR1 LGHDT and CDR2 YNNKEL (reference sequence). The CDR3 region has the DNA TGTGCCAGCAGCCATCGGGTCAGTAGTGTCTTTGGGGTTGGCAATGAGCAGTTCTTC. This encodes CASSHRVSSVFGVGNEQFF.

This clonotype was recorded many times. The CDR3 loop reads CASEAQGYFTDTQYF. As DNA, the CDR3 is TGTGCCAGCGAAGCCCAGGGGTATTTCACAGATACGCAGTATTTT. V usage is TRBV25-1 and J usage is TRBJ2-3, with TRBD1 as a possible D gene (6 bases). The germline gives CDR1 MGHDK, CDR2 SYGVNS. The CDR3 extends over 15 amino acids. V was clipped by 8 bases and J by 2 bases, with 17 bases between them.

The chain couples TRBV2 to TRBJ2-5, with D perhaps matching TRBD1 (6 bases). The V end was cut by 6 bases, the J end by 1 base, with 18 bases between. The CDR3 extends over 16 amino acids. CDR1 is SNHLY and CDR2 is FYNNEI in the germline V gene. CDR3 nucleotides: TGTGCCAGCAGACAGGGAGCCTCCTCCCTCCAAGAGACCCAGTACTTC. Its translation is CASRQGASSLQETQYF. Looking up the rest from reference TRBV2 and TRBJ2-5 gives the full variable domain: EPEVTQTPSHQVTQMGQEVILRCVPISNHLYFYWYRQILGQKVEFLVSFYNNEISEKSEIFDDQFSVERPDGSNFTLKIRSTKLEDSAMYFCASRQGASSLQETQYFGPGTRLLVL.

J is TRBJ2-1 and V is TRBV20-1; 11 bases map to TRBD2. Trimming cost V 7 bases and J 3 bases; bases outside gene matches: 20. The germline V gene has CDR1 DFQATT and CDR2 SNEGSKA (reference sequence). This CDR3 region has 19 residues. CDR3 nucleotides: TGCAGTGTCCAACCTTCTAGCGGGAGGAGTACCGGCTACTACAATGAGCAGTTCTTC. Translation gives CSVQPSSGRSTGYYNEQFF.

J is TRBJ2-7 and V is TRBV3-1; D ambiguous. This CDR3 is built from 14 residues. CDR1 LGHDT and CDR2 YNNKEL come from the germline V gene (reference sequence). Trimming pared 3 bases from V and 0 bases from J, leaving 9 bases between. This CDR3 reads CASSHNTRSYEQYF. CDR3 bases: TGTGCCAGCAGCCACAACACCCGCTCCTACGAGCAGTACTTC.

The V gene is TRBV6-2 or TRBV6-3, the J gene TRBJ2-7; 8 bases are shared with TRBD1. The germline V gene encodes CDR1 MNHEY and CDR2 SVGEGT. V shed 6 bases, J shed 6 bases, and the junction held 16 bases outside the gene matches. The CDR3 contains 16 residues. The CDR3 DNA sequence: TGTGCCAGCAGGCGCCCGACAGGGGAACCAGTCGGCGAGCAGTACTTC. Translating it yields CASRRPTGEPVGEQYF.

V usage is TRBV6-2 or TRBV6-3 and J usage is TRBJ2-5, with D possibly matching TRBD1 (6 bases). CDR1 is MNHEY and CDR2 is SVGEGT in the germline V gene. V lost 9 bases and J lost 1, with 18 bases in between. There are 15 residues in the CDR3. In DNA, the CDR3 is TGTGCCAGTCCTCCTACGCAGGGGTCCCAAGAGACCCAGTACTTC. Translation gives CASPPTQGSQETQYF.

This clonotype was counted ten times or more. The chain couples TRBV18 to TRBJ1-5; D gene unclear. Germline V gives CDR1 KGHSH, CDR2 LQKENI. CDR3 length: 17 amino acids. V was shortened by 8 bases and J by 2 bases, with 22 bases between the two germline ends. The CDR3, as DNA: TGTGCCAGCCCATCCTGCAGGCGGCGCATCTGCAATCAGCCCCAGCATTTT. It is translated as CASPSCRRRICNQPQHF.

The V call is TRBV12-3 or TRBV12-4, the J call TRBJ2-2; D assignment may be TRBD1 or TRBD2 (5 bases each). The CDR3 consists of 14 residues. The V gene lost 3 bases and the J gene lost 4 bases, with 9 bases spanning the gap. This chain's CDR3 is CASSFGAGTGELFF. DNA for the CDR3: TGTGCCAGCAGTTTCGGGGCGGGCACCGGGGAGCTGTTTTTT.

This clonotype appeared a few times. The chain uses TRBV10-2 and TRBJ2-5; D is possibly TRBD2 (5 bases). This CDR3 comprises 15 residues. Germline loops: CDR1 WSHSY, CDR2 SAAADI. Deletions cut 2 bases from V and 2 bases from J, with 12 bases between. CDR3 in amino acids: CASSEPGLIQETQYF. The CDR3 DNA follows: TGCGCCAGCAGTGAGCCCGGACTGATTCAAGAGACCCAGTACTTC.

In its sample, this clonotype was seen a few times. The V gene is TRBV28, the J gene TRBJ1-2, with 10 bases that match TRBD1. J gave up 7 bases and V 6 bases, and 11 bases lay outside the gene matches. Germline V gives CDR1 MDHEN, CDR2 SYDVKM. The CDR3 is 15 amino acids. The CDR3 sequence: CASRAGRQGAIGYTF. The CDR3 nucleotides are TGTGCCAGCAGAGCAGGCCGACAGGGGGCGATTGGCTACACCTTC.

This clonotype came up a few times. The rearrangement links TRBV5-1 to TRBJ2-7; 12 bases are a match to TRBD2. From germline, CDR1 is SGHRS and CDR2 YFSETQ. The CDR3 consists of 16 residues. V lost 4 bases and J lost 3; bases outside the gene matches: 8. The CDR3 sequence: CASSVTGLAGNYEQYF. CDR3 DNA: TGCGCCAGCAGCGTAACTGGACTAGCGGGGAACTACGAGCAGTACTTC.

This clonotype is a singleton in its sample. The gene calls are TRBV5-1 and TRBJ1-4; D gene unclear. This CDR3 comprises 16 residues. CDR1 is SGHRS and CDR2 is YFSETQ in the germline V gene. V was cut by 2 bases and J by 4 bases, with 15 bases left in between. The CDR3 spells CASSFNEMNINEKLFF. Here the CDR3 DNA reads TGCGCCAGCAGCTTTAATGAGATGAACATTAATGAAAAACTGTTTTTT.

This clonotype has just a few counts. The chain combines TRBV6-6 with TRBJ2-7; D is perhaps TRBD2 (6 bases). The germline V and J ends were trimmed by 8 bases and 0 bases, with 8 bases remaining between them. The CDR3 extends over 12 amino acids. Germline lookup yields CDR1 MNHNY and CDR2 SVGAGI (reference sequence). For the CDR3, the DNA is TGTGCCAGCTCGGGGGTCTCCTACGAGCAGTACTTC. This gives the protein CASSGVSYEQYF.

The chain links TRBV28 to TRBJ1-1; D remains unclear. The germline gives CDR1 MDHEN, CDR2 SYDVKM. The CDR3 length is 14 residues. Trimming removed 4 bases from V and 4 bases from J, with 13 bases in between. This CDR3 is CASSSVVGGTEAFF. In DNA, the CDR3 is TGTGCCAGCAGTTCCGTCGTCGGTGGCACTGAAGCTTTCTTT.

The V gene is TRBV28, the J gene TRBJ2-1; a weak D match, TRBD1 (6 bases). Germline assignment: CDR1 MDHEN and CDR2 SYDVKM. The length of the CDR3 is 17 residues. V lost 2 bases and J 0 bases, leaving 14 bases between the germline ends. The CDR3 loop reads CASSLAQGFSSYNEQFF. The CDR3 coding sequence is TGTGCCAGCAGTTTAGCCCAGGGGTTCAGCTCCTACAATGAGCAGTTCTTC.